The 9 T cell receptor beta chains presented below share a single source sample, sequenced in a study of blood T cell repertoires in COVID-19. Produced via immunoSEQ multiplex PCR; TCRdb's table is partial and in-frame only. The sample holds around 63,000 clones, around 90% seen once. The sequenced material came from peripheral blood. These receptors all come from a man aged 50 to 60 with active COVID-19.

The CDR3 loop reads CASSPSGGTPGDQYF. The CDR3 DNA sequence: TGTGCCAGCAGCCCCAGCGGGGGGACCCCGGGGGACCAGTACTTC. This rearrangement joins TRBV2 to TRBJ2-5; 9 bases fit TRBD2. The CDR3 spans 15 residues. Looked up from germline, CDR1 is SNHLY and CDR2 is FYNNEI. V was clipped by 6 bases and J by 10 bases; unmatched bases: 15. Using reference TRBV2 and TRBJ2-5 for the parts outside the CDR3, the full variable domain is EPEVTQTPSHQVTQMGQEVILRCVPISNHLYFYWYRQILGQKVEFLVSFYNNEISEKSEIFDDQFSVERPDGSNFTLKIRSTKLEDSAMYFCASSPSGGTPGDQYFGPGTRLLVL.

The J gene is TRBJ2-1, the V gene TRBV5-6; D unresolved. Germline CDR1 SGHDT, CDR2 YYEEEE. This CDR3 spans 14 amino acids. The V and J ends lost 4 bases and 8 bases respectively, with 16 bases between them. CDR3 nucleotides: TGTGCCAGCAGCGACCTCCCCACTCGGGATGAGCAGTTCTTC. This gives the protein CASSDLPTRDEQFF.

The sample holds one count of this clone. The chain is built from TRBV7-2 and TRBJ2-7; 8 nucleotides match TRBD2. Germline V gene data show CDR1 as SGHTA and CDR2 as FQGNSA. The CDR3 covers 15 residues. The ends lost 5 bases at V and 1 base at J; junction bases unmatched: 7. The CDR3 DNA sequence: TGTGCCAGCAGCCAACTAGCGGCGGGGTCCTACGAGCAGTACTTC. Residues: CASSQLAAGSYEQYF.

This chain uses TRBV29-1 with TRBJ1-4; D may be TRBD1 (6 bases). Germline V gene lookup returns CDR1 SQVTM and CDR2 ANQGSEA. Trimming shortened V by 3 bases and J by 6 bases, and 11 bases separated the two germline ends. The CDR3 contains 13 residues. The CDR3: CSVDGGPDEKLFF. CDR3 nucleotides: TGCAGCGTTGACGGGGGGCCTGATGAAAAACTGTTTTTT.

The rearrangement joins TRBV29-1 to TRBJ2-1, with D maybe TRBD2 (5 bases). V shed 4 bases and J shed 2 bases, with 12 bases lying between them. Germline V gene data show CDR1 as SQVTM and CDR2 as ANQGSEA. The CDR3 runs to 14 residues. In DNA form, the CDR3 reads TGCAGCGTTGGACTACTGAAACCCTACAATGAGCAGTTCTTC. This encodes CSVGLLKPYNEQFF.

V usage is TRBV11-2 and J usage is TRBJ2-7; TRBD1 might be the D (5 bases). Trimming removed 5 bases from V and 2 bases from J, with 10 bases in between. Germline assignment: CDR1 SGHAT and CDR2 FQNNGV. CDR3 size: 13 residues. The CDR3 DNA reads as TGTGCCAGCAGCGTACGACAGCCCTACGAGCAGTACTTC. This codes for CASSVRQPYEQYF. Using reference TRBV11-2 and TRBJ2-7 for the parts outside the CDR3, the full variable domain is EAGVAQSPRYKIIEKRQSVAFWCNPISGHATLYWYQQILGQGPKLLIQFQNNGVVDDSQLPKDRFSAERLKGVDSTLKIQPAKLEDSAVYLCASSVRQPYEQYFGPGTRLTVT.

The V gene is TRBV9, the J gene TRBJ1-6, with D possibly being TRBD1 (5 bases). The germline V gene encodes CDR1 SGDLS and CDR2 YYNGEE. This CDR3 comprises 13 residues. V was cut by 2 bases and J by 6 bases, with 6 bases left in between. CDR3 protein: CASSVTVNSPLHF. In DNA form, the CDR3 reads TGTGCCAGCAGCGTGACAGTTAATTCACCCCTCCACTTT.

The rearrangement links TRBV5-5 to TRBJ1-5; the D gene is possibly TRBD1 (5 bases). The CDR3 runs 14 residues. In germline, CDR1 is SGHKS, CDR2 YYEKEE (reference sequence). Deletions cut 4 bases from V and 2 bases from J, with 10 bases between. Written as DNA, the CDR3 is TGTGCCAGCAGCATTGGGGGGGGCAATCAGCCCCAGCATTTT. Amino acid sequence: CASSIGGGNQPQHF.

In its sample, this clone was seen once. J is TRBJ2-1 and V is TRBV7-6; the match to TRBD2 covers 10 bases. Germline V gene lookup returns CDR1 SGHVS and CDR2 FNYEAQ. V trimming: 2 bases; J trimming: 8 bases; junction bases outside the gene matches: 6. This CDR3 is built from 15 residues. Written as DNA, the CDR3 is TGTGCCAGCAGCTTACTGGAGCGGGGGGGCGATGAGCAGTTCTTC. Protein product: CASSLLERGGDEQFF.